This TCR beta chain was found in a study of shared clonotypes between healthy human individuals. Overall study findings and caveats: For naive CD4 cells, approximately 4.7% of clonotypes were shared across a few donors. Naive subsets tended to show greater estimated richness than memory subsets. Shared clonotypes across all four donors exceeded non-shared ones in generation probability. Sequencing depth was expected to influence donor clonotype sharing.

Libraries were prepared by immunoSEQ multiplex PCR; TCRdb keeps only in-frame clonotypes and omits some of them. The sample consists of approximately 320,000 clones, 74% of them appearing once. On this clone: Antigen: not known.

Specimen: memory CD4+ T cells sorted from blood. Documented subset: CD45RA-negative fraction. The clonotype originates from a man aged 25 to 40 in good health.

CDR3 protein: CASSLALAGGGEQYF. Here the CDR3 DNA reads TGTGCCAGCAGCTTAGCCCTAGCGGGAGGGGGGGAGCAGTACTTC. The chain is built from TRBV7-6 and TRBJ2-7; 12 bases map to TRBD2. CDR1 and CDR2 (germline): SGHVS, FNYEAQ. The J segment lost 7 bases and the V segment lost 0 bases, leaving 4 bases of the junction unmatched. This CDR3 region has 15 residues.